This is a list of T cell receptor beta chains from one sample in a study of technical replicates of blood from a handful of donors. Libraries were prepared by immunoSEQ multiplex PCR; TCRdb keeps only in-frame clonotypes and omits some of them. The repertoire holds 65,000 to 80,000 clones, with under 99% as singletons. The sample was T cells isolated from PBMCs. These receptors were obtained from a human donor in good health. CDR3s include the opening cysteine and the closing phenylalanine or tryptophan. Fields, in order: J gene, V gene, D gene, clone size, CDR3 DNA, CDR3 protein. D genes are given only for firm matches. Clone size is given for some rows only: seen once, a few or many times, or a class if the clone is expanded.

J gene: TRBJ2-7; V gene: TRBV30; D gene: TRBD2; clone size: .; CDR3 DNA: TGTGCCTGGAGTGTACGGGGGGGCGACGAGCAGTACTTC; CDR3 protein: CAWSVRGGDEQYF
J gene: TRBJ2-1; V gene: TRBV6-1; D gene: TRBD2; clone size: .; CDR3 DNA: TGTGCCAGCAGTGTCACTAGCGGGACATACAATGAGCAGTTCTTC; CDR3 protein: CASSVTSGTYNEQFF
J gene: TRBJ2-7; V gene: TRBV14; D gene: .; clone size: .; CDR3 DNA: TGTGCCAGCAGTCCTATTGACAGAACCAACTACGAGCAGTACTTC; CDR3 protein: CASSPIDRTNYEQYF
J gene: TRBJ2-7; V gene: TRBV30; D gene: TRBD2; clone size: .; CDR3 DNA: TGTGCCTGGAGTGTAGGAGCGGGAGAAAACGAGCAGTACTTC; CDR3 protein: CAWSVGAGENEQYF
J gene: TRBJ2-7; V gene: TRBV29-1; D gene: TRBD2; clone size: .; CDR3 DNA: TGCAGCGTTGCGGGACTAATTTCCGACGAGCAGTACTTC; CDR3 protein: CSVAGLISDEQYF
J gene: TRBJ2-7; V gene: TRBV13; D gene: TRBD2; clone size: .; CDR3 DNA: TGTGCCAGCAGCTTCAGAGCGGGACCCAACGAGCAGTACTTC; CDR3 protein: CASSFRAGPNEQYF
J gene: TRBJ2-5; V gene: TRBV28; D gene: TRBD2; clone size: .; CDR3 DNA: TGTGCCAGCAGTTTTCGTCTAGCGGGGCTCCAAGAGACCCAGTACTTC; CDR3 protein: CASSFRLAGLQETQYF
J gene: TRBJ1-5; V gene: TRBV6-5; D gene: .; clone size: .; CDR3 DNA: TGTGCCAGCAGTTACAGCTATAGCAATCAGCCCCAGCATTTT; CDR3 protein: CASSYSYSNQPQHF
J gene: TRBJ1-1; V gene: TRBV11-1; D gene: .; clone size: once; CDR3 DNA: TGTGCCAGCAGCCAAGATCGGGGGAACACTGAAGCTTTCTTT; CDR3 protein: CASSQDRGNTEAFF
J gene: TRBJ2-2; V gene: TRBV7-9; D gene: .; clone size: .; CDR3 DNA: TGTGCCAGCAGCTTAACAGGGAACACCGGGGAGCTGTTTTTT; CDR3 protein: CASSLTGNTGELFF
J gene: TRBJ1-4; V gene: TRBV10-1; D gene: .; clone size: .; CDR3 DNA: TGCGCCAGCAGTGCCGGGGGAACCGAAAAACTGTTTTTT; CDR3 protein: CASSAGGTEKLFF
J gene: TRBJ1-1; V gene: TRBV27; D gene: .; clone size: .; CDR3 DNA: TGTGCCAGCAGCCGAACTACAGGGATAGTTGAAGCTTTCTTT; CDR3 protein: CASSRTTGIVEAFF
J gene: TRBJ2-5; V gene: TRBV11-2; D gene: .; clone size: .; CDR3 DNA: TGTGCCAGCAGTTCTTCCTCGGGGTACCAAGAGACCCAGTACTTC; CDR3 protein: CASSSSSGYQETQYF
J gene: TRBJ2-6; V gene: TRBV4-3; D gene: TRBD1; clone size: .; CDR3 DNA: TGCGCCAGCAGCCAAATTCAGGGGGTCTCTGGGGCCAACGTCCTGACTTTC; CDR3 protein: CASSQIQGVSGANVLTF
J gene: TRBJ2-7; V gene: TRBV2; D gene: .; clone size: .; CDR3 DNA: TGTGCCAGCAGGGACTTTTACGAGCAGTACTTC; CDR3 protein: CASRDFYEQYF
J gene: TRBJ2-7; V gene: TRBV6-5; D gene: TRBD2; clone size: .; CDR3 DNA: TGTGCCAGCTATGGGACTAGCGGGCGAGAGCAGTACTTC; CDR3 protein: CASYGTSGREQYF
J gene: TRBJ2-5; V gene: TRBV4-3; D gene: TRBD2; clone size: .; CDR3 DNA: TGCGCCAGCAGCCAAGATACGGGAGGGCCGCGGGAGACCCAGTACTTC; CDR3 protein: CASSQDTGGPRETQYF
J gene: TRBJ1-3; V gene: TRBV6-5; D gene: .; clone size: .; CDR3 DNA: TGTGCCAGCAGTTATTCAGACTCTGGAAACACCATATATTTT; CDR3 protein: CASSYSDSGNTIYF
J gene: TRBJ1-2; V gene: TRBV19; D gene: TRBD1; clone size: .; CDR3 DNA: TGTGCCAGTGTGGGACAGGGGAACTATGGCTACACCTTC; CDR3 protein: CASVGQGNYGYTF
J gene: TRBJ1-4; V gene: TRBV2; D gene: .; clone size: .; CDR3 DNA: TGTGCCAGCAGTGAGGCAGGGTTTGATGAAAAACTGTTTTTT; CDR3 protein: CASSEAGFDEKLFF
J gene: TRBJ1-1; V gene: TRBV6-5; D gene: .; clone size: .; CDR3 DNA: TGTGCCAGCAGTTATCAAGGTGGGAGTACTGAAGCTTTCTTT; CDR3 protein: CASSYQGGSTEAFF
J gene: TRBJ1-5; V gene: TRBV19; D gene: .; clone size: .; CDR3 DNA: TGTGCCAGTAGTAGTGGGCAGTTCAATCAGCCCCAGCATTTT; CDR3 protein: CASSSGQFNQPQHF
J gene: TRBJ2-1; V gene: TRBV29-1; D gene: .; clone size: .; CDR3 DNA: TGCAGCGCGATCGGGGGACTCTACAATGAGCAGTTCTTC; CDR3 protein: CSAIGGLYNEQFF
J gene: TRBJ1-3; V gene: TRBV11-1; D gene: TRBD1; clone size: .; CDR3 DNA: TGTGCCAGCAGAGCTCCTGGACAGGGGTCTGGAAACACCATATATTTT; CDR3 protein: CASRAPGQGSGNTIYF
J gene: TRBJ1-1; V gene: TRBV4-3; D gene: TRBD1; clone size: .; CDR3 DNA: TGCGCCAGCAGCCTAGGACAGGGGTTGGCGATATGGGAGAACACTGAAGCTTTCTTT; CDR3 protein: CASSLGQGLAIWENTEAFF
J gene: TRBJ2-2; V gene: TRBV9; D gene: TRBD2; clone size: .; CDR3 DNA: TGTGCCAGCAGCGCTTTGACTAGCGGCACCGGGGAGCTGTTTTTT; CDR3 protein: CASSALTSGTGELFF
J gene: TRBJ1-2; V gene: TRBV5-4; D gene: .; clone size: .; CDR3 DNA: TGTGCCAGCAGCTCCAGGGTTGATGGCTACACCTTC; CDR3 protein: CASSSRVDGYTF
J gene: TRBJ2-6; V gene: TRBV19; D gene: .; clone size: .; CDR3 DNA: TGTGCCAGTAGTATTACCGCCGGCTCTGGGGCCAACGTCCTGACTTTC; CDR3 protein: CASSITAGSGANVLTF
J gene: TRBJ1-2; V gene: TRBV9; D gene: .; clone size: .; CDR3 DNA: TGTGCCAGCAGCGTAGCCGACTTCGATGGCTACACCTTC; CDR3 protein: CASSVADFDGYTF
J gene: TRBJ2-1; V gene: TRBV19; D gene: TRBD2; clone size: .; CDR3 DNA: TGTGCCAGTAGTATGGGGCTAGCGGAGCACAATGAGCAGTTCTTC; CDR3 protein: CASSMGLAEHNEQFF
J gene: TRBJ2-3; V gene: TRBV15; D gene: TRBD2; clone size: .; CDR3 DNA: TGTGCCACCAGCAGAGTCAGCGGGAGTGGCACAGATACGCAGTATTTT; CDR3 protein: CATSRVSGSGTDTQYF
J gene: TRBJ2-3; V gene: TRBV27; D gene: TRBD2; clone size: .; CDR3 DNA: TGTGCCAGCAGTAGGACTAGCGGGAGCACAGATACGCAGTATTTT; CDR3 protein: CASSRTSGSTDTQYF
J gene: TRBJ1-1; V gene: TRBV5-4; D gene: .; clone size: .; CDR3 DNA: TGTGCCAGCAGCTACCAGGGATTAAACACTGAAGCTTTCTTT; CDR3 protein: CASSYQGLNTEAFF
J gene: TRBJ2-3; V gene: TRBV9; D gene: TRBD1; clone size: .; CDR3 DNA: TGTGCCAGCAGCGACCAGACAGGGGCGACCACAGATACGCAGTATTTT; CDR3 protein: CASSDQTGATTDTQYF
J gene: TRBJ2-2; V gene: TRBV10-3; D gene: TRBD1; clone size: .; CDR3 DNA: TGTGCCATAGCGCGACAGGGACCCACCGGGGAGCTGTTTTTT; CDR3 protein: CAIARQGPTGELFF
J gene: TRBJ2-7; V gene: TRBV29-1; D gene: .; clone size: .; CDR3 DNA: TGCAGCGTTAGGGGGAGGGAAAGAAACTACGAGCAGTACTTC; CDR3 protein: CSVRGRERNYEQYF
J gene: TRBJ2-1; V gene: TRBV18; D gene: .; clone size: .; CDR3 DNA: TGTGCCAGCTCACCCGGGGAGGATGAGCAGTTCTTC; CDR3 protein: CASSPGEDEQFF
J gene: TRBJ1-2; V gene: TRBV5-1; D gene: TRBD1; clone size: .; CDR3 DNA: TGCGCCAGCAGTGGGGACAGTCTTGGCTCTTATGGCTACACCTTC; CDR3 protein: CASSGDSLGSYGYTF